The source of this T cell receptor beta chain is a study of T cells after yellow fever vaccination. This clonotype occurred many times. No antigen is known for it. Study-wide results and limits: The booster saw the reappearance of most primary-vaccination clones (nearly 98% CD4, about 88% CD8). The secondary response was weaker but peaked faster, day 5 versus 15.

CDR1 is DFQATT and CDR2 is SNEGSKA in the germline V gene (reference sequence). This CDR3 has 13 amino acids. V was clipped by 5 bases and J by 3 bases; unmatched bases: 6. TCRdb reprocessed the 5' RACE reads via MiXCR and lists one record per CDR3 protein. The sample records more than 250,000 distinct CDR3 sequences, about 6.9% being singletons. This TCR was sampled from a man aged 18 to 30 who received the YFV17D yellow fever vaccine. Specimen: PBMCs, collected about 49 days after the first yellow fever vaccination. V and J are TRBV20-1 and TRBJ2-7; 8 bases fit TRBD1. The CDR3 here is CSAHRQGNYEQYV. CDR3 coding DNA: TGCAGTGCTCACCGACAGGGGAACTACGAGCAGTACGTC.